This TCR beta chain is drawn from a study of T cell responses to AZD1222 COVID-19 vaccine. Assay used: immunoSEQ multiplex PCR; TCRdb lists only in-frame clones, some missing. The sample includes under 150,000 clones, 85% to 95% seen only once; the top ten take less than 2%. This CDR3 comprises 15 residues. From germline, CDR1 is SEHNR and CDR2 FQNEAQ (reference sequence). V lost 1 base to trimming and J lost 4 bases, with 13 bases between them. The gene calls are TRBV7-9 and TRBJ1-2, with D possibly being TRBD1 (5 bases). The source material was peripheral blood, sampled on day 0 of AZD1222 vaccination. The origin of this receptor is an adult in good health. CDR3 DNA sequence: TGTGCCAGCAGCTTAGTCGGGCAGGGAAGCTATGGCTACACCTTC. Amino acids: CASSLVGQGSYGYTF.